The text below deals with one T cell receptor (beta chain). No DNA is given; TCRdb re-called the 5' RACE reads and lists each CDR3 protein once. In total, the table holds about 380,000 distinct CDR3 sequences. This sample was included in a study of T cells expressing NK-cell markers. The CDR3 runs to 14 residues. CDR1 DFQATT and CDR2 SNEGSKA come from the germline V gene (reference sequence). The clonotype was recovered from a man between 18 and 69 years old in good health. Source material: blood T cells: a sorted CD56 or NKG2C T cell subset, CD4+ or CD8+ T cells, or bulk PBMC T cells (not recorded which). This rearrangement joins TRBV20-1 to TRBJ1-2; the D call from TCRdb, TRBD1, cannot be confirmed without DNA. The CDR3 sequence is CSAETRQGQYGYTF.